A single TCR beta chain is shown here with its context. These data belong to a study of T cells in Graves' hyperthyroidism and ophthalmopathy. The wider study: Sampling of peripheral blood happened at initial diagnosis, prior to any treatment.

CDR3 size: 15 residues. Germline values: CDR1 LGHDT, CDR2 YNNKEL (reference sequence). V was trimmed by 1 base and J by 1 base, leaving 10 bases between them. Orbital computed tomography, thyroid ultrasound, serum thyroxine and TRAb, and clinical symptoms together informed the diagnoses. PBMCs came from 8.5 to 10 ml fresh peripheral blood. What was amplified from RNA transcripts were TCR beta CDR3 regions. A first-round RT-PCR of the TCR CDR3 used the HTBI primer set. TCRdb independently ran MiXCR on the multiplex PCR reads; one entry per CDR3 protein. The sample yields some 530,000 distinct CDR3 sequences, roughly 23% seen once.

This clonotype was obtained from a woman between 65 and 79 years old with Graves' ophthalmopathy. This chain joins TRBV3-1 and TRBJ1-2; no definite D call. The sample consisted of blood. The CDR3 is CASSQGDTGNYGYTF. CDR3 DNA sequence: TGTGCCAGCAGCCAAGGTGACACCGGTAACTATGGCTACACCTTC.